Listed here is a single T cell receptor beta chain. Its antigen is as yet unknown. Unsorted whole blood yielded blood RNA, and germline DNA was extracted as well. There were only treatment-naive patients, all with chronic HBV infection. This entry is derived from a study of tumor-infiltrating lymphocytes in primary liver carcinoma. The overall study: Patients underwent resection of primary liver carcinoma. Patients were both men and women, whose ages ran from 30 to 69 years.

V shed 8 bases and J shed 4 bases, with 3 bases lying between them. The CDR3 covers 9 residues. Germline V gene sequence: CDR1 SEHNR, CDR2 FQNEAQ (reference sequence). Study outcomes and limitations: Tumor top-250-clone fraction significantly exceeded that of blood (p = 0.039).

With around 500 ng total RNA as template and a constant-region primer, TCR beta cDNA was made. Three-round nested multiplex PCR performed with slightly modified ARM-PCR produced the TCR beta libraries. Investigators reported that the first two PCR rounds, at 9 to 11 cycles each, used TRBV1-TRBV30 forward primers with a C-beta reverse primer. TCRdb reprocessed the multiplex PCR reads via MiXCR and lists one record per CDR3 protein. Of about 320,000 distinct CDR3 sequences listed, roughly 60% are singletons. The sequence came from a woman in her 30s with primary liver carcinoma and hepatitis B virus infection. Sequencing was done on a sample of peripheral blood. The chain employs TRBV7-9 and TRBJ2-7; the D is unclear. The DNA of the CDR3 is TGTGCCAGCGGTTACGAGCAGTACTTC. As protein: CASGYEQYF.